The rows below give T cell receptor beta chains drawn from one sample of a study of blood T cells in healthy people across ages. Via MiXCR, TCRdb re-called the 5' RACE reads, giving one row per CDR3 protein. The sample has around 1,100,000 distinct CDR3 sequences, approximately 38% seen once. The sequencing input was blood. The receptors were sampled from a man in his late teens or twenties in good health. Both conserved end residues are part of each CDR3. The D gene is left open where the match is weak. For some rows the clone size is stated as once, few or many, or as a class when expanded; others skip it.

V,J,size,D,DNA,CDR3
TRBV29-1,TRBJ2-5,-,-,TGCAGCGCCGATCCGGGACTCCAAGAGACCCAGTACTTC,CSADPGLQETQYF
TRBV28,TRBJ2-7,-,TRBD1,TGTGCCAGCAGTTATCGTACAGGGGCCTTAACGGAGCAGTACTTC,CASSYRTGALTEQYF
TRBV4-3,TRBJ1-4,many,-,TGCGCCAGCAGCCAAAGAGGCGGTAAAAAACTGTTTTTT,CASSQRGGKKLFF
TRBV7-2,TRBJ1-1,-,TRBD1,TGTGCCAGCAGCCCAGACAGGGGACGGAGCACTGAAGCTTTCTTT,CASSPDRGRSTEAFF
TRBV12-3/TRBV12-4,TRBJ2-7,-,-,TGTGCCAGCAAGGGGCCCAACTACGAGCAGTACTTC,CASKGPNYEQYF
TRBV7-9,TRBJ2-3,-,-,TGTGCCAGCAGAGATCATGGACAGTTCACAGATACGCAGTATTTT,CASRDHGQFTDTQYF
TRBV5-1,TRBJ2-5,many,-,TGCGCCAGCAGGGAAGGCTTCCAAGAGACCCAGTACTTC,CASREGFQETQYF
TRBV10-3,TRBJ2-1,-,-,TGTGCCATCAGTGAGTCGGTTGCTACTGAGCAGTTCTTC,CAISESVATEQFF
TRBV20-1,TRBJ2-2,-,TRBD2,TGCAGTGCTCTCGGACTAGCGGGGGACGGGGAGCTGTTTTTT,CSALGLAGDGELFF
TRBV7-2,TRBJ1-1,-,TRBD1,TGTGCCAGCAGCTTCTACTCCGGGACAGGGACTGAAGCTTTCTTT,CASSFYSGTGTEAFF
TRBV20-1,TRBJ1-5,-,-,TGCAGTGCTAGCGCCCCCGAGGCAGGGGATGTTAGTAGCAATCAGCCCCAGCATTTT,CSASAPEAGDVSSNQPQHF
TRBV27,TRBJ1-1,-,-,TGTGCCAGCAGTTCACAGGAGGGGACTGAAGCTTTCTTT,CASSSQEGTEAFF
TRBV20-1,TRBJ1-6,-,TRBD1,TGCAGTGCTCGACAGGGGGTCCAAGGGGCCCTCCACTTT,CSARQGVQGALHF
TRBV4-3,TRBJ1-5,-,-,TGCGCCAGCAGCCAGGAAATGAATAGCAATCAGCCCCAGCATTTT,CASSQEMNSNQPQHF
TRBV7-6,TRBJ1-2,-,TRBD1,TGTGCCAGCAGCTTAGATTGGACAGGGAATTACGGCTACACCTTC,CASSLDWTGNYGYTF
TRBV6-5,TRBJ2-1,many,-,TGTGCCAGCAGTTACGTTACAGGTGGGGGCAATGAGCAGTTCTTC,CASSYVTGGGNEQFF
TRBV6-5,TRBJ1-1,few,TRBD1,TGTGCCAGCAGGAGAGGACAGGTCACTGAAGCTTTCTTT,CASRRGQVTEAFF
TRBV29-1,TRBJ2-7,-,-,TGCAGCGCAGAGACGGGGGCCCCCCCCGACGAGCAGTACTTC,CSAETGAPPDEQYF
TRBV6-2/TRBV6-3,TRBJ2-7,-,-,TGTGCCAGCAGTCTGACACGGAAGCTCTACGAGCAGTACTTC,CASSLTRKLYEQYF
TRBV12-3/TRBV12-4,TRBJ2-5,-,TRBD2,TGTGCCAGCAGCCCCGGGACTAGGGAAGAGACCCAGTACTTC,CASSPGTREETQYF
TRBV20-1,TRBJ2-4,-,TRBD1,TGCAGTGCAGGACAGGGCAATGAGCAGTACTTC,CSAGQGNEQYF
TRBV7-9,TRBJ2-5,-,TRBD2,TGTGCCAGCAGCTCCGATAGCGGGTACAATGAGCAGTACTTC,CASSSDSGYNEQYF
TRBV7-8,TRBJ1-5,-,-,TGTGCCAGCAGGAACTGGAACGAGAATAGCAATCAGCCCCAGCATTTT,CASRNWNENSNQPQHF
TRBV12-3/TRBV12-4,TRBJ2-1,many,TRBD1,TGTGCCAGCAGCCCTTTGGGACAGAGGGTCAATGAGCAGTTCTTC,CASSPLGQRVNEQFF
TRBV30,TRBJ2-5,-,-,TGTGCCTGGAGTGTACCGGGGGGCATCGAGACCCAGTACTTC,CAWSVPGGIETQYF
TRBV20-1,TRBJ2-3,many,TRBD2,TGCAGTGCCACACTAGCGGGCCCCACAGATACGCAGTATTTT,CSATLAGPTDTQYF
TRBV10-2,TRBJ1-2,-,TRBD1,TGCGCCAGCAGTGAGTCTGGACAGGGCTTCTATGGCTACACCTTC,CASSESGQGFYGYTF
TRBV6-1,TRBJ2-1,-,-,TGTGCCAGCAGTGAAAGGCAGCAAAATGAGCAGTTCTTC,CASSERQQNEQFF
TRBV6-5,TRBJ2-1,few,TRBD1,TGTGCCAGCAGCCGACAGGGAAAAAGCTCCTACAATGAGCAGTTCTTC,CASSRQGKSSYNEQFF
TRBV6-6,TRBJ2-7,few,-,TGTGCCAGCAGCCCTCCAGGGGGGTTCTCCTACGAGCAGTACTTC,CASSPPGGFSYEQYF
TRBV29-1,TRBJ1-1,few,-,TGCAGCGTTGATATAATGAACACTGAAGCTTTCTTT,CSVDIMNTEAFF
TRBV29-1,TRBJ2-3,-,-,TGCAGCGTTGAATCCCAGGATGATACGCAGTATTTT,CSVESQDDTQYF
TRBV5-1,TRBJ2-1,-,-,TGCGCCAGCAGCGTTGGACAGCTTTGGGACAATGAGCAGTTCTTC,CASSVGQLWDNEQFF
TRBV9,TRBJ2-1,-,TRBD2,TGTGCCAGCACCCCGGGGAGCGGGGGAAATGAGCAGTTCTTC,CASTPGSGGNEQFF
TRBV7-9,TRBJ2-3,few,-,TGTGCCAGCAGCTTAAAGAGCCCTGGCACAGATACGCAGTATTTT,CASSLKSPGTDTQYF
TRBV10-3,TRBJ2-1,-,TRBD2,TGTGCCATCAGTGGTCTTAGCGGGGACTTAAGCTCCTACAATGAGCAGTTCTTC,CAISGLSGDLSSYNEQFF
TRBV6-5,TRBJ2-4,few,-,TGTGCCAGCAGGAGCGCCCGAGACATTCAGTACTTC,CASRSARDIQYF
TRBV27,TRBJ2-1,-,-,TGTGCCAGCAGTTTGGCCATGGGCATCTACAATGAGCAGTTCTTC,CASSLAMGIYNEQFF
TRBV20-1,TRBJ2-3,-,TRBD2,TGCAGTGCTAAGATCAGCGGGGGGGCGTTTGGAGATACGCAGTATTTT,CSAKISGGAFGDTQYF
TRBV9,TRBJ2-3,-,-,TGTGCCAGCAGCCAGTACACAGATGCGCAGTATTTT,CASSQYTDAQYF
TRBV11-1,TRBJ2-7,-,-,TGTGCCAGCAGCGACTCTCGGAACCCAAATTCCGAGCAGTACTTC,CASSDSRNPNSEQYF
TRBV4-1,TRBJ1-6,-,-,TGCGCCAGCAGCCAAGATAAGGGTTCACCCCCCCACTTT,CASSQDKGSPPHF
TRBV7-3,TRBJ2-1,-,-,TGTGCCAGCTTAGGAGTTTCTCCCCGCGACAATGAGCAGTTCTTC,CASLGVSPRDNEQFF
TRBV20-1,TRBJ2-1,-,-,TGCAGTGCTTACGGACTGAACCAAGAGACCCAGTTCTTC,CSAYGLNQETQFF
TRBV6-5,TRBJ2-3,-,-,TGTGCCAGCAGCCCCGGGCCCCGAGGGCAAGATACGCAGTATTTT,CASSPGPRGQDTQYF